A single sample gave rise to the 2 T cell receptor beta chains below, sequenced in a study of CD8+ T cells in alopecia areata. Sequencing templates came from extracted RNA that was reverse transcribed into cDNA. This table comes from immunoSEQ multiplex PCR, and its TCRdb copy is limited to in-frame clones, with some not included. The sample has roughly 120,000 clones; roughly two fifths are singletons. The sample comprised CD4+ T cells sorted from blood. The receptor set was obtained from a human donor with alopecia areata.

The CDR3 is CASSLGRAQYF. CDR3 in DNA: TGTGCCAGCAGCTTAGGACGGGCCCAGTACTTC. The V gene is TRBV7-2, the J gene TRBJ2-5, with D uncertain. Germline CDR1 is SGHTA and CDR2 is FQGNSA. This CDR3 spans 11 amino acids. Trimming pared 1 base from V and 9 bases from J, leaving 6 bases between.

The V and J genes are TRBV29-1 and TRBJ1-1; D remains ambiguous. In germline, CDR1 is SQVTM, CDR2 ANQGSEA. Deletions cut 6 bases from V and 3 bases from J, with 14 bases between. The CDR3 contains 13 residues. The DNA of the CDR3 is TGCAGCGTGGGGATCCGCCCCGACACTGAAGCTTTCTTT. Translating gives CSVGIRPDTEAFF.